This is a list of T cell receptor beta chains from one sample in a study of T cell changes during pregnancy in multiple sclerosis. Some clones are missing from TCRdb's copy, which holds only in-frame ones; the method was immunoSEQ multiplex PCR. The sample yields about 110,000 clones, approximately 89% seen once. The sequencing used peripheral blood, collected after pregnancy. The receptors shown here come from a female donor with multiple sclerosis, enrolled in a pregnancy study. Each CDR3 is given with its conserved first and last residue. A D gene is named only where the DNA matches it firmly. The size field is filled for only some rows; it gives once, few, many or a size class.

clone size: .; J gene: TRBJ2-6; CDR3 length: 15; V gene: TRBV6-1; D gene: .; CDR3 protein: CASSGTSSGANVLTF; CDR3 DNA: TGTGCCAGCAGTGGGACTTCCTCTGGGGCCAACGTCCTGACTTTC
clone size: few; J gene: TRBJ1-6; CDR3 length: 14; V gene: TRBV6-1; D gene: .; CDR3 protein: CASGMGTNNSPLHF; CDR3 DNA: TGTGCCAGCGGTATGGGGACTAATAATTCACCCCTCCACTTT
clone size: .; J gene: TRBJ1-2; CDR3 length: 12; V gene: TRBV6-1; D gene: .; CDR3 protein: CASSKTGQGYTF; CDR3 DNA: TGTGCCAGCAGTAAAACAGGGCAAGGCTACACCTTC
clone size: .; J gene: TRBJ2-3; CDR3 length: 17; V gene: TRBV27; D gene: .; CDR3 protein: CASSFGGPSRHTDTQYF; CDR3 DNA: TGTGCCAGCAGTTTCGGGGGGCCGAGTCGGCACACAGATACGCAGTATTTT
clone size: .; J gene: TRBJ1-5; CDR3 length: 15; V gene: TRBV6-6; D gene: .; CDR3 protein: CASSYSGGPRQPQHF; CDR3 DNA: TGTGCCAGCAGTTACTCGGGTGGGCCACGGCAGCCCCAGCATTTT
clone size: .; J gene: TRBJ2-5; CDR3 length: 14; V gene: TRBV10-3; D gene: .; CDR3 protein: CAISDLAAKETQYF; CDR3 DNA: TGTGCCATCAGTGATCTAGCAGCTAAAGAGACCCAGTACTTC
clone size: .; J gene: TRBJ2-5; CDR3 length: 12; V gene: TRBV29-1; D gene: .; CDR3 protein: CSAIEGGETQYF; CDR3 DNA: TGCAGCGCCATCGAGGGTGGAGAGACCCAGTACTTC
clone size: few; J gene: TRBJ1-4; CDR3 length: 14; V gene: TRBV30; D gene: TRBD1; CDR3 protein: CAWSPTGMGEKLFF; CDR3 DNA: TGTGCCTGGAGTCCGACAGGGATGGGTGAAAAACTGTTTTTT
clone size: .; J gene: TRBJ1-2; CDR3 length: 16; V gene: TRBV6-5; D gene: .; CDR3 protein: CASSYSTSAAGIGYTF; CDR3 DNA: TGTGCCAGCAGTTACTCAACCTCGGCCGCGGGCATTGGCTACACCTTC
clone size: once; J gene: TRBJ2-5; CDR3 length: 15; V gene: TRBV15; D gene: .; CDR3 protein: CATSRDWQGIETQYF; CDR3 DNA: TGTGCCACCAGCAGAGATTGGCAGGGTATAGAGACCCAGTACTTC
clone size: .; J gene: TRBJ1-1; CDR3 length: 14; V gene: TRBV18; D gene: .; CDR3 protein: CASSPTGRGTEAFF; CDR3 DNA: TGTGCCAGCTCACCAACAGGAAGAGGTACTGAAGCTTTCTTT
clone size: .; J gene: TRBJ1-2; CDR3 length: 13; V gene: TRBV6-6; D gene: TRBD1; CDR3 protein: CASRGQGNSGYTF; CDR3 DNA: TGTGCCAGCAGGGGACAGGGGAATAGCGGCTACACCTTC
clone size: .; J gene: TRBJ2-5; CDR3 length: 15; V gene: TRBV12-5; D gene: TRBD1; CDR3 protein: CASGLVGSRGETQYF; CDR3 DNA: TGTGCTAGTGGTTTGGTGGGATCCAGGGGGGAGACCCAGTACTTC
clone size: .; J gene: TRBJ1-4; CDR3 length: 17; V gene: TRBV5-1; D gene: .; CDR3 protein: CASSLDPPGGLREKLFF; CDR3 DNA: TGCGCCAGCAGCTTGGACCCCCCAGGAGGGCTGCGCGAAAAACTGTTTTTT
clone size: .; J gene: TRBJ1-5; CDR3 length: 15; V gene: TRBV6-6; D gene: TRBD1; CDR3 protein: CASRTDRGKIQPQHF; CDR3 DNA: TGTGCCAGCAGGACTGACAGGGGGAAGATTCAGCCCCAGCATTTT
clone size: .; J gene: TRBJ2-5; CDR3 length: 16; V gene: TRBV4-1; D gene: TRBD1; CDR3 protein: CASSQEAGTAQETQYF; CDR3 DNA: TGCGCCAGCAGCCAAGAGGCTGGGACAGCCCAAGAGACCCAGTACTTC
clone size: .; J gene: TRBJ2-2; CDR3 length: 14; V gene: TRBV27; D gene: .; CDR3 protein: CASSFEVNTGELFF; CDR3 DNA: TGTGCCAGCAGTTTTGAGGTGAACACCGGGGAGCTGTTTTTT
clone size: .; J gene: TRBJ1-3; CDR3 length: 13; V gene: TRBV2; D gene: .; CDR3 protein: CASSEIPRNTIYF; CDR3 DNA: TGTGCCAGCAGTGAAATTCCTAGAAACACCATATATTTT
clone size: .; J gene: TRBJ1-5; CDR3 length: 13; V gene: TRBV19; D gene: .; CDR3 protein: CASTIGDNQPQHF; CDR3 DNA: TGTGCCAGTACTATCGGGGACAATCAGCCCCAGCATTTT
clone size: .; J gene: TRBJ2-5; CDR3 length: 16; V gene: TRBV7-9; D gene: TRBD1; CDR3 protein: CASINWTGRRKETQYF; CDR3 DNA: TGTGCCAGCATCAACTGGACAGGGAGACGGAAAGAGACCCAGTACTTC
clone size: .; J gene: TRBJ2-7; CDR3 length: 16; V gene: TRBV5-1; D gene: TRBD1; CDR3 protein: CASSLAIPDRDGEQYF; CDR3 DNA: TGCGCCAGCAGCTTGGCCATCCCGGACAGGGACGGCGAGCAGTACTTC
clone size: .; J gene: TRBJ2-5; CDR3 length: 18; V gene: TRBV15; D gene: TRBD2; CDR3 protein: CATSRESSGGFPQETQYF; CDR3 DNA: TGTGCCACCAGCAGAGAATCTAGCGGGGGTTTTCCCCAAGAGACCCAGTACTTC
clone size: .; J gene: TRBJ1-1; CDR3 length: 15; V gene: TRBV9; D gene: TRBD1; CDR3 protein: CASSPADRVNTEAFF; CDR3 DNA: TGTGCCAGCAGCCCCGCCGACAGGGTGAACACTGAAGCTTTCTTT
clone size: .; J gene: TRBJ1-6; CDR3 length: 16; V gene: TRBV4-2; D gene: .; CDR3 protein: CASSQEASRGNSPLHF; CDR3 DNA: TGTGCCAGCAGCCAAGAAGCGTCCAGGGGCAATTCACCCCTCCACTTT
clone size: .; J gene: TRBJ1-1; CDR3 length: 16; V gene: TRBV5-6; D gene: TRBD1; CDR3 protein: CASSLTGQDLNTEAFF; CDR3 DNA: TGTGCCAGCAGCTTGACGGGACAGGACCTGAACACTGAAGCTTTCTTT
clone size: .; J gene: TRBJ2-3; CDR3 length: 15; V gene: TRBV5-4; D gene: TRBD2; CDR3 protein: CASSLKAGLADTQYF; CDR3 DNA: TGTGCCAGCAGCTTGAAAGCGGGGCTGGCGGATACGCAGTATTTT
clone size: .; J gene: TRBJ1-1; CDR3 length: 14; V gene: TRBV7-9; D gene: .; CDR3 protein: CASSSVPGNTEAFF; CDR3 DNA: TGTGCCAGCAGCTCCGTCCCCGGGAACACTGAAGCTTTCTTT
clone size: once; J gene: TRBJ2-7; CDR3 length: 14; V gene: TRBV6-4; D gene: .; CDR3 protein: CASSLKATSYEQYF; CDR3 DNA: TGTGCCAGCAGCCTTAAAGCGACCTCCTACGAGCAGTACTTC